Listed below are T cell receptor beta chains from one sample, sequenced in a study of human CD8 memory T cell subsets. TCRdb reprocessed the 5' RACE reads, with one entry per CDR3 protein and no DNA. Across around 20,000 distinct CDR3 sequences, the top ten clones capture 5.4% of the sample. The sample was CD8+ T cells from PBMCs. The origin of the receptors is a human donor in good health. Each CDR3 is given with its conserved first and last residue. Size is omitted from some rows. Given values are once, few, many or a class for expanded clones.

>.|TRBV28|TRBJ2-1
CASRPPLAGVPNEQFF
>.|TRBV7-9|TRBJ2-2
CASSPTSGLSSTGELFF
>.|TRBV24-1|TRBJ2-1
CATSPSWNNEQFF
>.|TRBV7-2|TRBJ1-1
CASSSTGGMNTEAFF
>.|TRBV6-1|TRBJ2-7
CASTEPGYEQYF
>.|TRBV10-2|TRBJ2-7
CASIGRDSYEQYF
>.|TRBV12-3/TRBV12-4|TRBJ2-3
CASSPPGGNVRDTQYF
>.|TRBV28|TRBJ2-3
CASSLTSERADTQYF
>.|TRBV7-9|TRBJ1-2
CASSRRKGTEEYGYTF
>medium-sized|TRBV5-1|TRBJ1-1
CASSLGFGMNTEAFF
>medium-sized|TRBV12-3/TRBV12-4|TRBJ1-1
CASSQGTEAFF
>.|TRBV5-1|TRBJ2-7
CASSLGSDRSSYEQYF
>.|TRBV24-1|TRBJ2-5
CATKGPAIGETQYF
>.|TRBV14|TRBJ2-1
CASSHWDRGANEQFF
>.|TRBV7-2|TRBJ2-1
CASSPSFGASGDRGEQFF
>.|TRBV9|TRBJ2-3
CASSPGLAGADSDTQYF
>.|TRBV7-9|TRBJ2-1
CASSLDSQNEQFF
>.|TRBV27|TRBJ2-2
CASSIRDGNTGELFF
>.|TRBV20-1|TRBJ1-1
CSARPGVHPMNTEAFF
>medium-sized|TRBV29-1|TRBJ1-2
CSVGTNYGYTF
>.|TRBV5-1|TRBJ2-7
CASSFAGGPIYEQYF
>.|TRBV24-1|TRBJ2-3
CATSDNTDTQYF
>.|TRBV28|TRBJ1-5
CASSLQSNQPQHF
>medium-sized|TRBV29-1|TRBJ1-2
CSVELSGLYTF
>.|TRBV7-9|TRBJ2-1
CASSSGRTINEQFF
>.|TRBV5-6|TRBJ2-7
CASSSGQGEDEQYF
>.|TRBV18|TRBJ1-5
CASSPDRKDQPQHF
>.|TRBV5-1|TRBJ2-7
CASSLVDPYEQYF
>.|TRBV7-2|TRBJ1-1
CASSLALRGGAFF
>.|TRBV14|TRBJ1-1
CASSQGTGGTEAFF
>.|TRBV4-1|TRBJ1-2
CASSQDATGGNYGYTF
>.|TRBV27|TRBJ2-7
CASSTGLAAEQYF
>.|TRBV29-1|TRBJ2-7
CSVVETRAYEQYF
>.|TRBV7-3|TRBJ2-5
CASSLTFGGQETQYF
>medium-sized|TRBV7-6|TRBJ1-1
CASSQIGGRTEAFF
>.|TRBV7-9|TRBJ1-1
CASTKRAGDEQNTEAFF
>.|TRBV27|TRBJ2-1
CASSLAVLVSNEQFF
>.|TRBV5-4|TRBJ1-2
CASSLELMYGYTF
>medium-sized|TRBV7-9|TRBJ1-1
CASSLFDSEAFF
>.|TRBV10-3|TRBJ2-1
CAISESVASLYNEQFF
>.|TRBV7-9|TRBJ2-1
CASSWLSHNEQFF
>.|TRBV28|TRBJ1-3
CASSWAGTPNSGNTIYF
>medium-sized|TRBV7-9|TRBJ1-1
CASSATGLNTEAFF
>.|TRBV2|TRBJ2-7
CASSLYAGRVIEQYF
>.|TRBV7-9|TRBJ2-5
CASSFPQGGRETQYF
>.|TRBV20-1|TRBJ2-5
CSARVGQGLKAQYF